This T cell receptor beta chain is from a study of T-cell memory formation after mild COVID-19. Looking at the study overall: Among the donors, TCR clusters were largely specific to each donor. Broader study findings: Nothing confirmed that second-wave clones peaking on day 37 were specific for SARS-CoV-2. CD8+ contracting clones occupied EMRA, while CD4+ ones occupied mainly CM and EM.

The CDR3 contains 13 residues. The V end was cut by 5 bases, the J end by 4 bases, with 11 bases between. Germline V CDR1 and CDR2: SEHNR, FQNEAQ (reference sequence). Turning to this clonotype: Antigen specificity is unknown.

The TCR alpha and TCR beta cDNA libraries, bearing sample barcodes and UMIs, were generated by 5'RACE using constant-segment primers. MiXCR was run by TCRdb on the 5' RACE reads, yielding one entry per CDR3 protein. The sample shows more than 120,000 distinct CDR3 sequences, about 19% of them seen only once. The rearrangement joins TRBV7-9 to TRBJ1-1; a weak D match, TRBD1 (5 bases). This receptor was obtained from an adult woman who had mild COVID-19 (a few samples of this study predate the infection). Cell type and time point are not known. Sequencing was carried out using PBMCs or a T cell subset sorted from them (not recorded which). In nucleotides, the CDR3 is TGTGCCAGCAGCCTAGGGACGACCACTGAAGCTTTCTTT. Translation: CASSLGTTTEAFF. The full variable domain, in which reference TRBV7-9 and TRBJ1-1 provide the parts outside the CDR3, is DTGVSQNPRHKITKRGQNVTFRCDPISEHNRLYWYRQTLGQGPEFLTYFQNEAQLEKSRLLSDRFSAERPKGSFSTLEIQRTEQGDSAMYLCASSLGTTTEAFFGQGTRLTVV.